The rows below give T cell receptor beta chains drawn from one sample of a study of blood T cell repertoires in COVID-19. Sequencing used immunoSEQ multiplex PCR; TCRdb keeps in-frame clones, though not all of them. The data hold nearly 300,000 clones, with around 84% observed a single time. Sequencing input: peripheral blood. Source of these receptors: a human donor with COVID-19, enrolled during active disease. The donor label of this sample is uncertain. Both conserved end residues are part of each CDR3. The D gene is left open where the match is weak.

V,J,D,DNA,CDR3
TRBV3-1/TRBV3-2,TRBJ1-2,NA,TGTGCCAGCAGCCAAGGACCGGGGGAGGGGTTGCAAGGCTACACCTTC,CASSQGPGEGLQGYTF
TRBV5-8,TRBJ2-1,TRBD2,TGTGCCAGCAGCCAAGGACTAGCGGGATACAATGAGCAGTTCTTC,CASSQGLAGYNEQFF
TRBV11-3,TRBJ2-1,NA,TGTGCCAGCAGCTTAGTCGGGAGCCGACTAAGCAATGAGCAGTTCTTC,CASSLVGSRLSNEQFF
TRBV30,TRBJ2-1,TRBD1,TGTGCCTGGAGTGTATTGGTAACAGGGGGCTACAATGAGCAGTTCTTC,CAWSVLVTGGYNEQFF
TRBV5-1,TRBJ1-1,NA,TGCGCCAGTTGTTTATTCGGGGGAGAGACTGAAGCTTTCTTT,CASCLFGGETEAFF
TRBV27,TRBJ2-2,TRBD1,TGTGCCAGCAGTCCCTGGACAGGGTCAGGAACCGGGGAGCTGTTTTTT,CASSPWTGSGTGELFF
TRBV2,TRBJ2-7,NA,TGTGCCAGCCATGGGCAGGGAAGCTCCTACGAGCAGTACTTC,CASHGQGSSYEQYF
TRBV10-3,TRBJ1-5,TRBD1,TGTGCCATCAGTGAGTGGGAAGGACAGGGGGCAAAGCAGCCCCAGCATTTT,CAISEWEGQGAKQPQHF
TRBV6-5,TRBJ1-2,NA,TGTGCCAGCAGTTACTCACCCCAGGGCCTTTCGGGCTACACCTTC,CASSYSPQGLSGYTF
TRBV21-1,TRBJ2-3,NA,TGTGCCAGCAGCAAAGGACTCGACCGACGACTAGCCCCGGGGACCCAGGGGCTCACAGATACGCAGTATTTT,CASSKGLDRRLAPGTQGLTDTQYF
TRBV28,TRBJ1-4,NA,TGTGCCAGCAGCAAGCAAGCAACTAATGAAAAACTGTTTTTT,CASSKQATNEKLFF
TRBV18,TRBJ1-1,TRBD1,TGTGCCAGCTCGTATACAGGGGAAACTGAAGCTTTCTTT,CASSYTGETEAFF
TRBV19,TRBJ1-2,TRBD1,TGTGCCAGTGGCTGGACAGGGGGCGGCGGCTACACCTTC,CASGWTGGGGYTF